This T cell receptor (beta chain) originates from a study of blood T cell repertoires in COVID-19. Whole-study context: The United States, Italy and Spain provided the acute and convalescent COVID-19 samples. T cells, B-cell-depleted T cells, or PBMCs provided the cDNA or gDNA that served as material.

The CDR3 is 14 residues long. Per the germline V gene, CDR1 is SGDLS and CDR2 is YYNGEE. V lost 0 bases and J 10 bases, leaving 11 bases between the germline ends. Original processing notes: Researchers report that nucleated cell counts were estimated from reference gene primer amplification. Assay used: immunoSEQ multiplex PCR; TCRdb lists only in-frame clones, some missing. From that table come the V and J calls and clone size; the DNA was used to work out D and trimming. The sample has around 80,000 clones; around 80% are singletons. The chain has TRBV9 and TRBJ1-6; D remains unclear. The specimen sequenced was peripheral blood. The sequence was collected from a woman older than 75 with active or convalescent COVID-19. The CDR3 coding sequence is TGTGCCAGCAGCGTAGGTCCCATTGAGTCACCCCTCCACTTT. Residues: CASSVGPIESPLHF.